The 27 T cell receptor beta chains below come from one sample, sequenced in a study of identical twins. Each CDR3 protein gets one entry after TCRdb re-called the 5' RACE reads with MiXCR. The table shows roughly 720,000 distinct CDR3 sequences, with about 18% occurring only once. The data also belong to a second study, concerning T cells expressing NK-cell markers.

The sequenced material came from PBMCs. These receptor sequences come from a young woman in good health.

Here the CDR3 DNA reads TGTGCCAGCAGGCTACAGGGATCCCAGCCCACCGGGGAGCTGTTTTTT. Amino acid sequence: CASRLQGSQPTGELFF. This chain links TRBV11-2 with TRBJ2-2; a weak D match, TRBD1 (6 bases). In germline, CDR1 is SGHAT, CDR2 FQNNGV. The length of the CDR3 is 16 residues. V shed 6 bases and J shed 4 bases, with 18 bases lying between them.

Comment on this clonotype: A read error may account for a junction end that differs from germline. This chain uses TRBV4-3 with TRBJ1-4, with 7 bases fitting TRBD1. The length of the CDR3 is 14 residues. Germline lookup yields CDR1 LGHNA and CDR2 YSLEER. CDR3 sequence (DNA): TGCGCCAGCAGCCAAGGACAGGGTACTGAAAAACTGTTTTTC. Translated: CASSQGQGTEKLFF.

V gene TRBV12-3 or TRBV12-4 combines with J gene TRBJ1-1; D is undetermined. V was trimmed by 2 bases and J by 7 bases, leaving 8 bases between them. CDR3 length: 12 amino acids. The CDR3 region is CASSLNGREAFF. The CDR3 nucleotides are TGTGCCAGCAGTTTAAATGGGCGTGAAGCTTTCTTT.

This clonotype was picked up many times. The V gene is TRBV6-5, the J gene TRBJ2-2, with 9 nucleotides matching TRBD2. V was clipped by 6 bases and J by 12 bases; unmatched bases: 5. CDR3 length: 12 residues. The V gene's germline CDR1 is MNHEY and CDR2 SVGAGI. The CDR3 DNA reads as TGTGCCAGCAGCCTCCTAGCGGGAAAGCTGTTTTTT. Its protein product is CASSLLAGKLFF.

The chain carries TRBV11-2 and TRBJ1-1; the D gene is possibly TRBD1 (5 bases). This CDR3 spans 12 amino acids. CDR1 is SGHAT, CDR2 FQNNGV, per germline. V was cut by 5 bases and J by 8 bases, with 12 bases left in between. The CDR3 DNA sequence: TGTGCCAGCAGCCCAGGGCCACTCGAAGCTTTCTTT. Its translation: CASSPGPLEAFF. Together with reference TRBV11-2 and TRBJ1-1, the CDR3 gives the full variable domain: EAGVAQSPRYKIIEKRQSVAFWCNPISGHATLYWYQQILGQGPKLLIQFQNNGVVDDSQLPKDRFSAERLKGVDSTLKIQPAKLEDSAVYLCASSPGPLEAFFGQGTRLTVV.

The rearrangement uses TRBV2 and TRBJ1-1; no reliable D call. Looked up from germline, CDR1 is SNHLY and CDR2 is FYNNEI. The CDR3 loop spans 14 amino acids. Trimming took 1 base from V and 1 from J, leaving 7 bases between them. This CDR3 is CASSEGWENTEAFF. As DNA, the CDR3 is TGTGCCAGCAGTGAAGGGTGGGAGAACACTGAAGCTTTCTTT.

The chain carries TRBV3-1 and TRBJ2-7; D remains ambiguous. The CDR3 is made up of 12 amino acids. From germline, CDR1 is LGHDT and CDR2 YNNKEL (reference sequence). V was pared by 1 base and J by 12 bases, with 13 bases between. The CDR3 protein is CASSQGTLHPYF. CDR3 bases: TGTGCCAGCAGCCAAGGGACGCTCCATCCGTACTTC.

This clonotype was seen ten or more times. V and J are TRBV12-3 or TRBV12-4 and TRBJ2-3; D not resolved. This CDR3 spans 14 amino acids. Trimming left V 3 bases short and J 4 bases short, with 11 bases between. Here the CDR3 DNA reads TGTGCCAGCAGTTTCGACCCCAAACCAGATACGCAGTATTTT. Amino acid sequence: CASSFDPKPDTQYF.

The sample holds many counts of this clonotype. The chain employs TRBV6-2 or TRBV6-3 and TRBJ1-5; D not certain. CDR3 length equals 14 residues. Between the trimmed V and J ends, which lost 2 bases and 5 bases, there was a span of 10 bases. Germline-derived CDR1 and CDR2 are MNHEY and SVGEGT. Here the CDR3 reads CASSYIRADQPQHF. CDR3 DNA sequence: TGTGCCAGCAGTTACATAAGGGCCGATCAGCCCCAGCATTTT.

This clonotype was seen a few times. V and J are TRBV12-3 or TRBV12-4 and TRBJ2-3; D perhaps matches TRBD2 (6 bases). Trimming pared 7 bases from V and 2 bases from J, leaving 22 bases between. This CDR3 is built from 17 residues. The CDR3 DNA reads TGTGCCAGCATCCCTTCAGGAGGCGGGGCCTTCACAGATACGCAGTATTTT. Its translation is CASIPSGGGAFTDTQYF.

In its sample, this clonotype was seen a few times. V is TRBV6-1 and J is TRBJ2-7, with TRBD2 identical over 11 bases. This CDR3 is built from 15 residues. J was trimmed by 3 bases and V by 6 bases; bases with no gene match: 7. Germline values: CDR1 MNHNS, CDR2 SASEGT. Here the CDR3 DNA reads TGTGCCAGCAGGCACAAGACTAGCGGGGACTACGAGCAGTACTTC. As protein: CASRHKTSGDYEQYF.

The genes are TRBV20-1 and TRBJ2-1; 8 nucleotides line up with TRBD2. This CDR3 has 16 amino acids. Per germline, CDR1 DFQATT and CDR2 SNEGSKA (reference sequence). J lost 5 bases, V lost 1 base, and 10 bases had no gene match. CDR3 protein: CSARGSALAVNNEQFF. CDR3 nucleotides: TGCAGTGCTAGAGGTTCGGCACTAGCGGTTAACAATGAGCAGTTCTTC.

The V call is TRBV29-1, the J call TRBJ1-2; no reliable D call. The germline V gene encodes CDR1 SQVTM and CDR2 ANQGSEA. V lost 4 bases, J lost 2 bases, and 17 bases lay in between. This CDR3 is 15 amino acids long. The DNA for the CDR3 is TGCAGCGTTGGAAGCTTAAGGAACCCAAACTATGGCTACACCTTC. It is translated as CSVGSLRNPNYGYTF.

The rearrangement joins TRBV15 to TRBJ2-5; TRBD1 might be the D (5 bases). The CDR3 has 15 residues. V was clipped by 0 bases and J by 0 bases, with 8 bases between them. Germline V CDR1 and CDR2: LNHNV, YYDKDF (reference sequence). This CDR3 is CATSRDKGNQETQYF. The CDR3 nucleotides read TGTGCCACCAGCAGAGATAAGGGGAACCAAGAGACCCAGTACTTC.

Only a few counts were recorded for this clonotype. Here the CDR3 DNA reads TGTGCCAGCAGCCGGACAGGGAGGGAATCACCCCTCCACTTT. Amino acid sequence: CASSRTGRESPLHF. The chain recombines TRBV6-1 with TRBJ1-6, with 8 nucleotides matching TRBD1. V lost 6 bases to trimming and J lost 10 bases; unmatched junction nucleotides: 8. Germline CDR1 is MNHNS and CDR2 is SASEGT. This CDR3 comprises 14 residues.

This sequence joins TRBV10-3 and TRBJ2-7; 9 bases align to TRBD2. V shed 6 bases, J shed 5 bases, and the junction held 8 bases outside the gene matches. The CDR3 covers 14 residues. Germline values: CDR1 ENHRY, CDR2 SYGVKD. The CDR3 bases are TGTGCCATCAGACCGGGACTAGCCCCCCACGAGCAGTACTTC. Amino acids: CAIRPGLAPHEQYF.

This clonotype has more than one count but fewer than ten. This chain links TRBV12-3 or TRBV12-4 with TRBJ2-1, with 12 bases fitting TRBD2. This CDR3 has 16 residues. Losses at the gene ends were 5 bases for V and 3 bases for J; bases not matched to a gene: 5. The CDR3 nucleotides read TGTGCCAGCAGTCGGACTAGCGGGGAAGACTACAATGAGCAGTTCTTC. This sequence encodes CASSRTSGEDYNEQFF.

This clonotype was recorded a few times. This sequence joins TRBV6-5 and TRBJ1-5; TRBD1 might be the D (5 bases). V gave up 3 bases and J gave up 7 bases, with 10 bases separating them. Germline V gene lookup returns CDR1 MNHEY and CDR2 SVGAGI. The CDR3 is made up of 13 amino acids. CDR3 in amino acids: CASSYGGGQPQHF. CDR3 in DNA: TGTGCCAGCAGTTATGGCGGGGGACAGCCCCAGCATTTT.

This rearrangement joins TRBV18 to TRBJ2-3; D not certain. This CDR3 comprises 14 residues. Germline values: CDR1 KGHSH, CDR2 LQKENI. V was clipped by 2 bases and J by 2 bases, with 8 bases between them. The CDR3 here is CASSPSSDTDTQYF. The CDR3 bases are TGTGCCAGCTCACCATCCAGTGACACAGATACGCAGTATTTT.

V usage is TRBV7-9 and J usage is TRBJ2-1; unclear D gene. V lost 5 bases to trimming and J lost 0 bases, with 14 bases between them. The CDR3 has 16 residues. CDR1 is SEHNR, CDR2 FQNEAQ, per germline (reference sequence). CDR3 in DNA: TGTGCCAGCAGCGTCTTGGCGCCAAGCTCCTACAATGAGCAGTTCTTC. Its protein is CASSVLAPSSYNEQFF.

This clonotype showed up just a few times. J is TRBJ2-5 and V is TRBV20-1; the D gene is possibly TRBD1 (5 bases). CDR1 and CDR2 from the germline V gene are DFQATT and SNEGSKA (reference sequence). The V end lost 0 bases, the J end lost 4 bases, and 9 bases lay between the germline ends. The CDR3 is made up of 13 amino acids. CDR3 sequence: CSAREGQRETQYF. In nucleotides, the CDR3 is TGCAGTGCTAGAGAGGGGCAGCGAGAGACCCAGTACTTC.

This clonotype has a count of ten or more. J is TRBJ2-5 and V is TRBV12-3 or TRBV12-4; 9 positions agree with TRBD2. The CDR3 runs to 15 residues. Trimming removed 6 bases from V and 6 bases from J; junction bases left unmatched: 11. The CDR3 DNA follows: TGTGCCAGCAGCCCTTCTAAGCGGGGGGCGCAGACCCAGTACTTC. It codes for CASSPSKRGAQTQYF.

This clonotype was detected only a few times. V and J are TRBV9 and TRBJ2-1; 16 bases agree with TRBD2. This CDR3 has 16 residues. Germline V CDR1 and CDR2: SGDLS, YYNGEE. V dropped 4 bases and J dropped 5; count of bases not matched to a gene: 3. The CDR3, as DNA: TGTGCCAGCAGCCCCGGGACTAGCGGGAGGGACAATGAGCAGTTCTTC. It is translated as CASSPGTSGRDNEQFF.

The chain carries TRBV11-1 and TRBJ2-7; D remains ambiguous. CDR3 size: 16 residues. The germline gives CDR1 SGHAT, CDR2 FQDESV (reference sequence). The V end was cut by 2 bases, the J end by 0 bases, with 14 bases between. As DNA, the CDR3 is TGTGCCAGCAGCTTATTGTCCTCGGCAGCCTCCTACGAGCAGTACTTC. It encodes CASSLLSSAASYEQYF.

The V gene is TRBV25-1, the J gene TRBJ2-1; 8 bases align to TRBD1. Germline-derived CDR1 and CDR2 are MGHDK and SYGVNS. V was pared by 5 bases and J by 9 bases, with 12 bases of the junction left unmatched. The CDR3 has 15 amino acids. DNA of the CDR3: TGTGCCAGCAGTTCTGCCTCAGGGGGCTCAAGTGAGCAGTTCTTC. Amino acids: CASSSASGGSSEQFF.

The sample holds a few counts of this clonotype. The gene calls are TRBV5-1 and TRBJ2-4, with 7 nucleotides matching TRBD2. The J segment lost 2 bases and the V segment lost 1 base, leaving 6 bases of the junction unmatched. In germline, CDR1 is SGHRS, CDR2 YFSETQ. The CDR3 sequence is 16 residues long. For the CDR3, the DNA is TGCGCCAGCAGCTTGTGGCCGGGGGGAACCAAAAACATTCAGTACTTC. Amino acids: CASSLWPGGTKNIQYF.

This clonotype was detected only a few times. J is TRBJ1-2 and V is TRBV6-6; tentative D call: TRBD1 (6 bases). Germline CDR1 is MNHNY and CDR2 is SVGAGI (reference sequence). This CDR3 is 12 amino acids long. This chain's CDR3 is CAGGAGGYGYTF. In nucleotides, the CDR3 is TGTGCGGGGGGGGCAGGTGGCTATGGCTACACCTTC.